The 16 T cell receptor beta chains given below trace back to one sample, sequenced in a study of long-term antiretroviral therapy in people with HIV. Sequencing used immunoSEQ v3.0 at survey level. This table comes from immunoSEQ multiplex PCR, and its TCRdb copy is limited to in-frame clones, with some not included. The sample comprises tens of thousands of clones, almost 85% of which are singletons, and 4.4% rests with the top ten. Material: unsorted PBMCs, obtained approximately 3.5 years after starting antiretroviral therapy. The origin of the receptors is a man aged 18 to 29 with HIV.

V gene TRBV5-1 combines with J gene TRBJ1-4, with D uncertain. The CDR3 has 14 residues. Per germline, CDR1 SGHRS and CDR2 YFSETQ. V lost 2 bases, J lost 4 bases, and 9 bases lay in between. The CDR3 loop reads CASSLEGFNEKLFF. The CDR3 DNA reads TGCGCCAGCAGCTTAGAAGGGTTTAATGAAAAACTGTTTTTT.

This chain joins TRBV28 and TRBJ2-7, with D unresolved. The V and J ends lost 8 bases and 0 bases respectively, with 20 bases between them. Per germline, CDR1 MDHEN and CDR2 SYDVKM. The CDR3 totals 16 residues. The CDR3 coding sequence is TGTGCCAGCCGCAACTTTGAAGGCCTCAGCTCCTACGAGCAGTACTTC. Protein product: CASRNFEGLSSYEQYF.

This clone has just one count. The V and J genes are TRBV27 and TRBJ1-1; a weak D match, TRBD1 (5 bases). V lost 3 bases, J lost 8 bases, and 19 bases lay in between. CDR1 and CDR2 (germline): MNHEY, SMNVEV (reference sequence). The CDR3 sequence is 15 residues long. DNA of the CDR3: TGTGCCAGCAGTTTCCGGGCGTCCGGGGGTTTGGAAGCTTTCTTT. As protein: CASSFRASGGLEAFF.

The chain has TRBV7-9 and TRBJ2-1; D tentatively reads TRBD1 or TRBD2 (5 bases each). Trimming took 2 bases from V and 0 from J, leaving 14 bases between them. Germline CDR1 and CDR2: SEHNR and FQNEAQ (reference sequence). The CDR3 has 17 amino acids. The CDR3 DNA reads as TGTGCCAGCAGCTTATGGGCAGGGAGCGCCTCCTACAATGAGCAGTTCTTC. It translates to CASSLWAGSASYNEQFF.

This sequence joins TRBV11-2 and TRBJ1-2; D is unresolved. The V gene's germline CDR1 is SGHAT and CDR2 FQNNGV. There are 11 residues in the CDR3. V was pared by 6 bases and J by 10 bases, with 12 bases between. CDR3 bases: TGTGCCAGCAGAAAGAGTGGGTTCTACACCTTC. It translates to CASRKSGFYTF.

CDR3 residues: CASSYIGRNEKLFF. The CDR3 bases are TGTGCCAGCAGTTACATAGGCAGGAATGAAAAACTGTTTTTT. The chain carries TRBV28 and TRBJ1-4, with no clear D. The germline V and J ends were trimmed by 4 bases and 5 bases, with 11 bases remaining between them. The CDR3 is made up of 14 amino acids. Germline V gives CDR1 MDHEN, CDR2 SYDVKM.

The rearrangement links TRBV4-1 to TRBJ1-1; D gene uncertain. Germline V gives CDR1 MGHRA, CDR2 YSYEKL. The length of the CDR3 is 11 residues. V shed 0 bases and J shed 11 bases, with 7 bases lying between them. In nucleotides, the CDR3 is TGCGCCAGCAGCCAAGAGGAATGGGCTTTCTTT. Translated, it gives CASSQEEWAFF.

The rearrangement links TRBV28 to TRBJ1-2, with unresolved D. Germline assignment: CDR1 MDHEN and CDR2 SYDVKM. This CDR3 spans 18 amino acids. Deletions cut 4 bases from V and 8 bases from J, with 29 bases between. CDR3 amino acids: CASSSGRVGQRILWGYTF. Written as DNA, the CDR3 is TGTGCCAGCAGTTCCGGCCGTGTTGGTCAGCGGATTCTATGGGGCTACACCTTC.

This clone has more than one count but fewer than ten. The V gene is TRBV5-6, the J gene TRBJ2-7; D unclear. Trimming pared 1 base from V and 7 bases from J, leaving 6 bases between. CDR1 and CDR2 (germline): SGHDT, YYEEEE. The CDR3 spans 11 residues. DNA of the CDR3: TGTGCCAGCAGCTTGACGGGTGAGCAGTACTTC. Protein: CASSLTGEQYF.

The sample holds a few counts of this clone. The rearrangement uses TRBV7-9 and TRBJ2-7; 9 bases map to TRBD1. Germline V gene data show CDR1 as SEHNR and CDR2 as FQNEAQ (reference sequence). The CDR3 spans 14 residues. The V gene end was trimmed by 4 bases and the J gene end by 3 bases; junction bases not matched to a gene: 4. CDR3 protein: CASSSRQGVYEQYF. The CDR3 DNA reads as TGTGCCAGCAGCTCCCGACAGGGGGTCTACGAGCAGTACTTC.

The CDR3, as DNA: TGCGCCAGCAGCCAAGAAATGTGGGCGGGGGGCCATGGCTACACCTTC. It yields the protein CASSQEMWAGGHGYTF. The J gene is TRBJ1-2, the V gene TRBV4-3; D is possibly TRBD1 (6 bases). The CDR3 length is 16 residues. V lost 0 bases and J 6 bases, leaving 17 bases between the germline ends. Germline lookup yields CDR1 LGHNA and CDR2 YSLEER.

J is TRBJ1-5 and V is TRBV7-2; D is unresolved. The CDR3 loop spans 14 amino acids. Trimming stripped 3 bases from V and 0 bases from J, with 6 bases between. Germline V gene data show CDR1 as SGHTA and CDR2 as FQGNSA. As DNA, the CDR3 is TGTGCCAGCAGCTTTTCGAATAGCAATCAGCCCCAGCATTTT. This translates into CASSFSNSNQPQHF.

The table lists this clone with a few counts. The genes are TRBV6-5 and TRBJ1-6; 8 bases line up with TRBD1. The J segment lost 10 bases and the V segment lost 8 bases, leaving 7 bases of the junction unmatched. This CDR3 has 13 amino acids. The germline CDR1 and CDR2 sequences are MNHEY and SVGAGI. The CDR3 DNA follows: TGTGCCAGCTTGGACAGGGTAGGGTCACCCCTCCACTTT. Translation: CASLDRVGSPLHF.

The gene calls are TRBV29-1 and TRBJ1-2; unclear D gene. The CDR3 covers 13 residues. Germline values: CDR1 SQVTM, CDR2 ANQGSEA. Trimming removed 0 bases from V and 4 bases from J, with 9 bases in between. CDR3 amino acids: CSVEETSVYGYTF. Here the CDR3 DNA reads TGCAGCGTTGAAGAGACCTCAGTCTATGGCTACACCTTC. Supplemented by reference TRBV29-1 and TRBJ1-2, the full variable domain reads SAVISQKPSRDICQRGTSLTIQCQVDSQVTMMFWYRQQPGQSLTLIATANQGSEATYESGFVIDKFPISRPNLTFSTLTVSNMSPEDSSIYLCSVEETSVYGYTFGSGTRLTVV.

This chain uses TRBV11-1 with TRBJ2-5; D possibly uses TRBD1 or TRBD2 (5 bases each). The V end lost 5 bases, the J end lost 5 bases, and 15 bases lay between the germline ends. This CDR3 spans 14 amino acids. From germline, CDR1 is SGHAT and CDR2 FQDESV (reference sequence). The CDR3 DNA reads as TGTGCCAGCAGCCCCGGGACCCCCGACGAGACCCAGTACTTC. This gives the protein CASSPGTPDETQYF.

This chain connects TRBV9 to TRBJ2-5; 11 bases fit TRBD1. The V and J ends lost 4 bases and 1 base, in that order; junction bases with no gene match: 3. The V gene's germline CDR1 is SGDLS and CDR2 YYNGEE. The CDR3 totals 15 residues. The CDR3: CASSLDRGLQETQYF. CDR3 coding DNA: TGTGCCAGCAGCCTGGACAGGGGGCTCCAAGAGACCCAGTACTTC.